These T cell receptor beta chains were read from a single sample in a study of blood T cell repertoires in COVID-19. The protocol was immunoSEQ multiplex PCR, while the TCRdb copy is restricted to in-frame clones and leaves out a portion. Seen here are 150,000 to 190,000 clones, around 83% observed once, and the top ten hold around 8%. Sequencing used peripheral blood. All receptors derive from an older woman with COVID-19, enrolled during active disease. Each CDR3 is given with its conserved first and last residue. The D gene is left open where the match is weak. Only some rows state a clone size, as once, few, many or a class for expanded clones.

TRBJ2-2	TRBD2	-	19	TRBV5-5	CASSSGLAGGPGNAGELFF	TGTGCCAGCAGCTCTGGACTAGCGGGAGGCCCGGGAAACGCCGGGGAGCTGTTTTTT
TRBJ2-6	TRBD1	-	18	TRBV5-1	CASSRGQGQLTGANVLTF	TGCGCCAGCAGCCGGGGACAGGGCCAACTTACTGGGGCCAACGTCCTGACTTTC
TRBJ1-1	-	-	14	TRBV30	CAWSVQGLLAEAFF	TGTGCCTGGAGTGTACAGGGACTATTGGCTGAAGCTTTCTTT
TRBJ1-2	-	-	13	TRBV9	CASSPDTNYGYTF	TGTGCCAGCAGTCCTGACACAAACTATGGCTACACCTTC
TRBJ2-1	TRBD1	-	15	TRBV6-1	CASSETGQGRGEQFF	TGTGCCAGCAGTGAAACGGGACAGGGGCGCGGTGAGCAGTTCTTC
TRBJ1-5	TRBD1	-	17	TRBV18	CASSPLGTASGILPQHF	TGTGCCAGCTCACCACTAGGGACAGCTTCGGGTATCTTGCCCCAGCATTTT
TRBJ1-5	-	-	13	TRBV30	CAWSRQANQPQHF	TGTGCCTGGAGTAGACAGGCCAATCAGCCCCAGCATTTT
TRBJ1-1	-	-	11	TRBV30	CAWGGRLEAFF	TGTGCCTGGGGAGGGCGGCTAGAAGCTTTCTTT
TRBJ1-5	-	once	13	TRBV7-2	CASSLVGAQPQHF	TGTGCCAGCAGCTTAGTGGGGGCTCAGCCCCAGCATTTT
TRBJ1-2	TRBD1	-	12	TRBV12-3/TRBV12-4	CASSLDRVGNTF	TGTGCCAGCAGTCTGGACAGGGTGGGGAACACCTTC
TRBJ1-2	TRBD1	-	17	TRBV6-6	CASSPGTGGSYGYGYTF	TGTGCCAGCAGTCCCGGGACAGGGGGCTCGTATGGCTATGGCTACACCTTC
TRBJ1-1	TRBD1	-	13	TRBV6-6	CASRDGTDTEAFF	TGTGCCAGCAGGGACGGGACAGACACTGAAGCTTTCTTT
TRBJ1-1	-	-	15	TRBV5-8	CASSSLIRRAPGAFF	TGTGCCAGCAGCTCGTTGATACGCCGAGCCCCCGGAGCTTTCTTT
TRBJ2-1	-	-	15	TRBV18	CASSPDRSSYNEQFF	TGTGCCAGCTCACCCGACAGGAGCTCCTACAATGAGCAGTTCTTC
TRBJ1-1	-	few	13	TRBV6-5	CASSQRENTEAFF	TGTGCCAGCAGTCAGCGGGAGAACACTGAAGCTTTCTTT
TRBJ2-1	-	once	16	TRBV10-1	CASSDGAASPSNEQFF	TGCGCCAGCAGTGATGGGGCAGCGAGTCCTAGCAATGAGCAGTTCTTC
TRBJ1-6	TRBD1	-	15	TRBV7-9	CASSSGQGGNSPLHF	TGTGCCAGCAGCTCGGGACAGGGCGGTAATTCACCCCTCCACTTT
TRBJ2-3	-	-	15	TRBV9	CASSVSDGAEDTQYF	TGTGCCAGCAGCGTAAGCGACGGAGCGGAAGATACGCAGTATTTT
TRBJ2-5	TRBD1	-	14	TRBV18	CASSSGGNRETQYF	TGTGCCAGCTCATCAGGGGGAAATCGAGAGACCCAGTACTTC
TRBJ1-5	TRBD1	-	19	TRBV30	CAWSRVTGAGVYSNQPQHF	TGTGCCTGGAGCCGCGTCACAGGGGCAGGGGTTTATAGCAATCAGCCCCAGCATTTT
TRBJ2-1	TRBD2	-	20	TRBV27	CASSSLGLAGVSSAYNEQFF	TGTGCCAGCAGTTCACTTGGACTAGCGGGAGTAAGCAGCGCCTACAATGAGCAGTTCTTC
TRBJ1-2	-	-	13	TRBV5-6	CASSLWQNYGYTF	TGTGCCAGCAGCTTGTGGCAGAACTATGGCTACACCTTC
TRBJ2-5	-	-	15	TRBV4-2	CASSLHRGGDETQYF	TGTGCCAGCAGCCTTCATAGGGGGGGAGATGAGACCCAGTACTTC
TRBJ2-1	TRBD1	-	15	TRBV3-1/TRBV3-2	CASSLGTVMYNEQFF	TGTGCCAGCAGCTTAGGGACAGTAATGTACAATGAGCAGTTCTTC